These 9 T cell receptor beta chains were sequenced from one sample in a study of blood T cell repertoires in COVID-19 (dated by TCRdb to the early 2020s). To prepare the library, the immunoSEQ multiplex PCR assay was applied. Sourced from immuneACCESS, this table was stored by TCRdb with only in-frame sequences that have V and J called. A share of the clones is absent; for the studies checked, an unresolved V gene accounts for under half, and the remainder has no known explanation. This sample has roughly 90,000 clones in its table, and approximately 88% of those were observed once. The ten largest clones represent around 29% of the sample. The specimen was peripheral blood. These receptors originate from a woman at least 80 years old with active or convalescent COVID-19.

The chain is built from TRBV28 and TRBJ1-2; 8 positions match TRBD1. Germline CDR1 is MDHEN and CDR2 is SYDVKM. The CDR3 is 13 amino acids. The V segment lost 10 bases and the J segment 4 bases; nucleotides outside the gene matches: 8. This CDR3 is CATLVQGGYGYTF. As DNA, the CDR3 is TGTGCCACCTTAGTACAGGGGGGCTATGGCTACACCTTC.

V and J are TRBV5-1 and TRBJ1-3; 7 bases match TRBD1. V was clipped by 4 bases and J by 2 bases; unmatched bases: 3. The CDR3 totals 14 residues. Germline-derived CDR1 and CDR2 are SGHRS and YFSETQ. CDR3 sequence reads: CASSTGEAGNTIYF. The CDR3 DNA is TGCGCCAGCAGCACAGGGGAGGCTGGAAACACCATATATTTT. The entire variable domain, with the rest obtained from reference TRBV5-1 and TRBJ1-3, is as follows: KAGVTQTPRYLIKTRGQQVTLSCSPISGHRSVSWYQQTPGQGLQFLFEYFSETQRNKGNFPGRFSGRQFSNSRSEMNVSTLELGDSALYLCASSTGEAGNTIYFGEGSWLTVV.

The chain carries TRBV20-1 and TRBJ2-7; D perhaps matches TRBD1 (5 bases). The CDR3 is 13 amino acids. Germline V gene lookup returns CDR1 DFQATT and CDR2 SNEGSKA (reference sequence). Trimming removed 3 bases from V and 4 bases from J, with 13 bases in between. The CDR3 DNA is TGCAGTGCTAGTGGTGTGACAGTATACGAGCAGTACTTC. Translation: CSASGVTVYEQYF.

The chain couples TRBV28 to TRBJ1-2; 7 nucleotides agree with TRBD1. The germline V gene encodes CDR1 MDHEN and CDR2 SYDVKM. V shed 7 bases, J shed 0 bases, and the junction held 2 bases outside the gene matches. The CDR3 covers 13 residues. The CDR3 bases are TGTGCCAGCACAACAGGGGCTAACTATGGCTACACCTTC. It translates to CASTTGANYGYTF.

This clone was seen a single time. This chain uses TRBV27 with TRBJ1-6, with a possible D match to TRBD1 (6 bases). The CDR3 totals 20 residues. Trimming left V 6 bases short and J 0 bases short, with 24 bases between. Germline V CDR1 and CDR2: MNHEY, SMNVEV (reference sequence). Here the CDR3 reads CASSRLWDTAQSSYNSPLHF. CDR3 DNA sequence: TGTGCCAGCAGCCGCTTATGGGACACGGCTCAGAGCTCCTATAATTCACCCCTCCACTTT.

The chain couples TRBV7-2 to TRBJ2-7, with 7 nucleotides matching TRBD2. The CDR3 loop spans 16 amino acids. Germline V gene lookup returns CDR1 SGHTA and CDR2 FQGNSA. Trimming removed 0 bases from V and 5 bases from J; junction bases left unmatched: 10. This CDR3 reads CASSLALAVIGNEQYF. CDR3 coding DNA: TGTGCCAGCAGCTTAGCGCTAGCGGTGATAGGTAACGAGCAGTACTTC.

V is TRBV28 and J is TRBJ2-2, with TRBD2 matching 7 bases. The CDR3 is 16 amino acids. Trimming at V came to 1 base and at J to 5 bases, leaving 7 bases not matched to a gene. Germline lookup yields CDR1 MDHEN and CDR2 SYDVKM. As DNA, the CDR3 is TGTGCCAGCAGTTTATATCCGGGGAGGGATACCGGGGAGCTGTTTTTT. Translation gives CASSLYPGRDTGELFF.

The chain combines TRBV3-1 (or the pseudogene TRBV3-2) with TRBJ1-1, with D perhaps TRBD1 (5 bases). Germline V CDR1 and CDR2: LGHDT, YNNKEL (reference sequence). The CDR3 runs to 13 residues. The V gene lost 2 bases and the J gene lost 4 bases, with 8 bases spanning the gap. CDR3 DNA sequence: TGTGCCAGCAGCCAACAGGGTAGCACTGAAGCTTTCTTT. Residues: CASSQQGSTEAFF.

This chain links TRBV28 with TRBJ2-7, with TRBD2 identical over 13 bases. CDR3 length: 16 residues. Trimming cost V 2 bases and J 4 bases; bases outside gene matches: 5. Germline assignment: CDR1 MDHEN and CDR2 SYDVKM. CDR3 amino acids: CASSLGGLAGIYEQYF. The CDR3 bases are TGTGCCAGCAGTTTAGGGGGACTAGCGGGGATATACGAGCAGTACTTC.